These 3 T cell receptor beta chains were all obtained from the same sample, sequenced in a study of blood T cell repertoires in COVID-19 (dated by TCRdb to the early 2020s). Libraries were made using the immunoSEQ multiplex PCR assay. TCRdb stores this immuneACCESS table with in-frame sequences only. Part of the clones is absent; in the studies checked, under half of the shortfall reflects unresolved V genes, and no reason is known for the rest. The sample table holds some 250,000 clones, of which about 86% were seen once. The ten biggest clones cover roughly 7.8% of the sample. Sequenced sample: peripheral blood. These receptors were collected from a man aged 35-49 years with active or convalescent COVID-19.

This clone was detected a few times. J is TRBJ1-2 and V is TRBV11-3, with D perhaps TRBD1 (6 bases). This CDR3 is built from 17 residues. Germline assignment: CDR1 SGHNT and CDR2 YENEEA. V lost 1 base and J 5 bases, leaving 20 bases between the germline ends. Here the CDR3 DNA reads TGTGCCAGCAGCTTAGGGGCCGACAGGCGATTGGGATATGGCTACACCTTC. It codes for CASSLGADRRLGYGYTF.

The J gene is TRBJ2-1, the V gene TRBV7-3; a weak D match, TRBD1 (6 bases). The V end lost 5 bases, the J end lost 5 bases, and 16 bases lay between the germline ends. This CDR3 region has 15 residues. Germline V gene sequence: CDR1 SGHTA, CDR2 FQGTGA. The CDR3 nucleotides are TGTGCCAGCAGCACCAGATCCGGGACAAACAATGAGCAGTTCTTC. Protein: CASSTRSGTNNEQFF. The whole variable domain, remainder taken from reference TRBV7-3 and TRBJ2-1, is GAGVSQTPSNKVTEKGKYVELRCDPISGHTALYWYRQSLGQGPEFLIYFQGTGAADDSGLPNDRFFAVRPEGSVSTLKIQRTERGDSAVYLCASSTRSGTNNEQFFGPGTRLTVL.

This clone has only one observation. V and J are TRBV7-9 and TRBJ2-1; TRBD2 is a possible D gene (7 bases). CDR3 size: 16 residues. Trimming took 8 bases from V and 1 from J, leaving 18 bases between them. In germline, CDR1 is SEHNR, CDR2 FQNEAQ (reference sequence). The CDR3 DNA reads TGTGCCAGCCTCGGGGGAGGGGGGTCATCCTACAATGAGCAGTTCTTC. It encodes CASLGGGGSSYNEQFF.